These T cell receptor beta chains were read from a single sample in a study of cytomegalovirus exposure and HLA in healthy donors. Measured with immunoSEQ multiplex PCR; TCRdb has only the in-frame clones, and not every one. The sample has about 160,000 clones, 75% to 90% seen once. The sample taken for sequencing was PBMCs. The source of these receptors is a male donor in good health and CMV-seropositive. Both conserved end residues are part of each CDR3. The order of the fields is CDR3 protein, CDR3 DNA, D gene, V gene, J gene, clone size, CDR3 length. The D gene is left open where the match is weak. Only part of the rows carry a size: once, few, many, or a class if the clone is expanded.

cdr3_aa: CAWCRVGRVDTEAFF
cdr3_nt: TGTGCCTGGTGCAGAGTAGGTCGGGTGGACACTGAAGCTTTCTTT
d_call: -
v_call: TRBV30
j_call: TRBJ1-1
clone_size: -
cdr3_length: 15

cdr3_aa: CASSRKRTGRNGYTF
cdr3_nt: TGTGCCAGCAGCAGGAAGAGGACAGGGAGAAATGGCTACACCTTC
d_call: -
v_call: TRBV21-1
j_call: TRBJ1-2
clone_size: -
cdr3_length: 15

cdr3_aa: CASSIRRGQGNHGYTF
cdr3_nt: TGTGCCAGTAGTATAAGAAGGGGACAGGGTAACCATGGCTACACCTTC
d_call: TRBD1
v_call: TRBV19
j_call: TRBJ1-2
clone_size: -
cdr3_length: 16

cdr3_aa: CASFFGGTEAFF
cdr3_nt: TGTGCCAGCTTCTTCGGGGGGACTGAAGCTTTCTTT
d_call: -
v_call: TRBV2
j_call: TRBJ1-1
clone_size: few
cdr3_length: 12

cdr3_aa: CASSGLAGVDTQYF
cdr3_nt: TGTGCCAGCAGTGGACTAGCGGGAGTGGATACGCAGTATTTT
d_call: TRBD2
v_call: TRBV6-5
j_call: TRBJ2-3
clone_size: -
cdr3_length: 14

cdr3_aa: CASSWTGAGTGELFF
cdr3_nt: TGCGCCAGCAGCTGGACAGGGGCAGGCACCGGGGAGCTGTTTTTT
d_call: TRBD1
v_call: TRBV5-1
j_call: TRBJ2-2
clone_size: -
cdr3_length: 15

cdr3_aa: CAWAPLLGAGEQYF
cdr3_nt: TGTGCCTGGGCTCCTCTCCTGGGGGCTGGAGAGCAGTACTTC
d_call: -
v_call: TRBV30
j_call: TRBJ2-7
clone_size: -
cdr3_length: 14

cdr3_aa: CASSLGQGARYNSPLHF
cdr3_nt: TGTGCCAGCAGCCTAGGACAGGGCGCGCGCTATAATTCACCCCTCCACTTT
d_call: TRBD1
v_call: TRBV7-9
j_call: TRBJ1-6
clone_size: few
cdr3_length: 17

cdr3_aa: CATSRDPAGRGNEQFF
cdr3_nt: TGTGCCACCAGCAGAGATCCTGCAGGGCGGGGGAATGAGCAGTTCTTC
d_call: TRBD2
v_call: TRBV15
j_call: TRBJ2-1
clone_size: -
cdr3_length: 16

cdr3_aa: CASSVRQVYTEAFF
cdr3_nt: TGTGCCAGCAGTGTGCGACAGGTATACACTGAAGCTTTCTTT
d_call: -
v_call: TRBV6-1
j_call: TRBJ1-1
clone_size: -
cdr3_length: 14

cdr3_aa: CASSWTGYEQYF
cdr3_nt: TGTGCCAGCAGCTGGACAGGCTACGAGCAGTACTTC
d_call: TRBD1
v_call: TRBV11-1
j_call: TRBJ2-7
clone_size: -
cdr3_length: 12

cdr3_aa: CASSIGQGSDEQFF
cdr3_nt: TGTGCCAGCAGCATAGGACAGGGGTCGGATGAGCAGTTCTTC
d_call: TRBD1
v_call: TRBV7-9
j_call: TRBJ2-1
clone_size: once
cdr3_length: 14

cdr3_aa: CASSPETDQPQHF
cdr3_nt: TGCGCCAGCAGCCCGGAGACGGATCAGCCCCAGCATTTT
d_call: -
v_call: TRBV5-1
j_call: TRBJ1-5
clone_size: few
cdr3_length: 13

cdr3_aa: CAWDDRVRYEQYF
cdr3_nt: TGTGCCTGGGATGACAGGGTGCGCTACGAGCAGTACTTC
d_call: TRBD1
v_call: TRBV30
j_call: TRBJ2-7
clone_size: -
cdr3_length: 13

cdr3_aa: CASRSLAETTDTQYF
cdr3_nt: TGCGCCAGCAGGTCCCTAGCGGAGACCACAGATACGCAGTATTTT
d_call: TRBD2
v_call: TRBV5-1
j_call: TRBJ2-3
clone_size: -
cdr3_length: 15

cdr3_aa: CASSKARFLAKNIQYF
cdr3_nt: TGTGCCAGCAGCAAAGCGCGTTTCCTAGCCAAAAACATTCAGTACTTC
d_call: -
v_call: TRBV27
j_call: TRBJ2-4
clone_size: -
cdr3_length: 16

cdr3_aa: CASSLGAQGTGELFF
cdr3_nt: TGCGCCAGCAGCTTGGGGGCCCAGGGCACCGGGGAGCTGTTTTTT
d_call: -
v_call: TRBV5-1
j_call: TRBJ2-2
clone_size: -
cdr3_length: 15

cdr3_aa: CASSSSGRKGTYNEQFF
cdr3_nt: TGTGCCAGCAGTTCTAGCGGGAGAAAAGGGACCTACAATGAGCAGTTCTTC
d_call: TRBD2
v_call: TRBV28
j_call: TRBJ2-1
clone_size: once
cdr3_length: 17

cdr3_aa: CASSPGLAGVETQYF
cdr3_nt: TGCGCCAGCAGCCCGGGACTAGCGGGAGTAGAGACCCAGTACTTC
d_call: TRBD2
v_call: TRBV5-1
j_call: TRBJ2-5
clone_size: -
cdr3_length: 15

cdr3_aa: CASSFLAGAYNEQFF
cdr3_nt: TGTGCCAGCAGTTTTCTAGCGGGAGCCTACAATGAGCAGTTCTTC
d_call: TRBD2
v_call: TRBV27
j_call: TRBJ2-1
clone_size: -
cdr3_length: 15

cdr3_aa: CASSLPGTSGPRGAVF
cdr3_nt: TGTGCCAGCAGTTTACCCGGGACATCTGGGCCCCGGGGAGCTGTTTTT
d_call: -
v_call: TRBV28
j_call: TRBJ2-2
clone_size: -
cdr3_length: 16

cdr3_aa: CASSSAGSYEQYF
cdr3_nt: TGTGCCAGTAGTTCGGCGGGCTCCTACGAGCAGTACTTC
d_call: -
v_call: TRBV19
j_call: TRBJ2-7
clone_size: few
cdr3_length: 13

cdr3_aa: CASSVTSYSGEQFF
cdr3_nt: TGTGCCAGCAGCGTTACTAGTTACTCTGGTGAGCAGTTCTTC
d_call: -
v_call: TRBV6-5
j_call: TRBJ2-1
clone_size: -
cdr3_length: 14

cdr3_aa: CASTGLYKAFF
cdr3_nt: TGTGCCAGCACGGGACTTTACAAAGCTTTCTTT
d_call: -
v_call: TRBV28
j_call: TRBJ1-1
clone_size: -
cdr3_length: 11

cdr3_aa: CASSEQQGNTQYF
cdr3_nt: TGTGCCAGCAGTGAACAACAGGGAAATACGCAGTATTTT
d_call: -
v_call: TRBV6-1
j_call: TRBJ2-3
clone_size: once
cdr3_length: 13

cdr3_aa: CASSVAQREVNEQFF
cdr3_nt: TGTGCCAGCAGCGTAGCCCAGCGGGAGGTAAATGAGCAGTTCTTC
d_call: TRBD2
v_call: TRBV9
j_call: TRBJ2-1
clone_size: few
cdr3_length: 15

cdr3_aa: CASSAHRGPPLHF
cdr3_nt: TGTGCCAGCAGCGCCCACAGGGGTCCACCCCTCCACTTT
d_call: TRBD1
v_call: TRBV7-2
j_call: TRBJ1-6
clone_size: -
cdr3_length: 13

cdr3_aa: CASSLGLASDEQFF
cdr3_nt: TGTGCCAGCAGCTTAGGCCTAGCCTCGGATGAGCAGTTCTTC
d_call: -
v_call: TRBV11-1
j_call: TRBJ2-1
clone_size: -
cdr3_length: 14

cdr3_aa: CASSYPGTSTAQYF
cdr3_nt: TGTGCCAGCAGTTACCCGGGGACTAGCACCGCGCAGTATTTT
d_call: TRBD2
v_call: TRBV5-6
j_call: TRBJ2-3
clone_size: -
cdr3_length: 14

cdr3_aa: CASSARWGLAAFEQFF
cdr3_nt: TGTGCCAGCAGTGCCCGGTGGGGACTAGCGGCCTTCGAGCAGTTCTTC
d_call: TRBD2
v_call: TRBV25-1
j_call: TRBJ2-1
clone_size: -
cdr3_length: 16

cdr3_aa: CASSYTAGGDNEQYF
cdr3_nt: TGTGCCAGCAGTTACACGGCGGGAGGCGATAACGAGCAGTACTTC
d_call: TRBD2
v_call: TRBV6-6
j_call: TRBJ2-7
clone_size: once
cdr3_length: 15

cdr3_aa: CASSPTGRLYEQYF
cdr3_nt: TGTGCCAGCAGTCCGACAGGGAGGCTCTACGAGCAGTACTTC
d_call: -
v_call: TRBV27
j_call: TRBJ2-7
clone_size: -
cdr3_length: 14

cdr3_aa: CASSTTSGSYNEQFF
cdr3_nt: TGTGCCAGCAGCACGACTAGCGGGAGTTACAATGAGCAGTTCTTC
d_call: TRBD2
v_call: TRBV11-2
j_call: TRBJ2-1
clone_size: -
cdr3_length: 15

cdr3_aa: CASSLTRDRGEKLFF
cdr3_nt: TGTGCCAGCAGCTTAACCCGGGACAGGGGCGAAAAACTGTTTTTT
d_call: TRBD1
v_call: TRBV7-9
j_call: TRBJ1-4
clone_size: once
cdr3_length: 15

cdr3_aa: CASSEALKRGGFGYTF
cdr3_nt: TGTGCCAGCAGTGAAGCGCTTAAGAGAGGGGGTTTTGGCTACACCTTC
d_call: -
v_call: TRBV2
j_call: TRBJ1-2
clone_size: -
cdr3_length: 16

cdr3_aa: CASSSPGTSGSADTQYF
cdr3_nt: TGTGCCAGCAGTTCCCCCGGGACTAGCGGGAGCGCCGATACGCAGTATTTT
d_call: TRBD2
v_call: TRBV28
j_call: TRBJ2-3
clone_size: -
cdr3_length: 17

cdr3_aa: CATSRDRSSNQPQHF
cdr3_nt: TGTGCCACCAGCAGAGATCGGTCGAGCAATCAGCCCCAGCATTTT
d_call: -
v_call: TRBV15
j_call: TRBJ1-5
clone_size: -
cdr3_length: 15

cdr3_aa: CASSQDRGSYGYTF
cdr3_nt: TGTGCCAGCAGTCAGGACAGGGGTTCCTATGGCTACACCTTC
d_call: TRBD1
v_call: TRBV6-1
j_call: TRBJ1-2
clone_size: -
cdr3_length: 14

cdr3_aa: CASSTGRVGDTQYF
cdr3_nt: TGTGCCAGCAGCACCGGGAGAGTGGGAGATACGCAGTATTTT
d_call: -
v_call: TRBV7-9
j_call: TRBJ2-3
clone_size: -
cdr3_length: 14

cdr3_aa: CASKPRSLGETQYF
cdr3_nt: TGCGCCAGCAAACCACGGTCCCTAGGAGAGACCCAGTACTTC
d_call: -
v_call: TRBV23-1
j_call: TRBJ2-5
clone_size: -
cdr3_length: 14

cdr3_aa: CASSSKGSAGALHEQYF
cdr3_nt: TGTGCCAGCAGCTCGAAGGGGAGCGCGGGGGCCCTTCACGAGCAGTACTTC
d_call: -
v_call: TRBV5-4
j_call: TRBJ2-7
clone_size: -
cdr3_length: 17

cdr3_aa: CASSQVQGYNEQFF
cdr3_nt: TGCGCCAGCAGCCAAGTACAGGGCTACAATGAGCAGTTCTTC
d_call: -
v_call: TRBV4-1
j_call: TRBJ2-1
clone_size: -
cdr3_length: 14

cdr3_aa: CASSPPPQGYGYTF
cdr3_nt: TGTGCCAGCAGCCCTCCCCCACAGGGGTATGGCTACACCTTC
d_call: TRBD1
v_call: TRBV11-2
j_call: TRBJ1-2
clone_size: -
cdr3_length: 14

cdr3_aa: CASSPLGAGGTGELFF
cdr3_nt: TGTGCCAGCAGCCCCCTGGGGGCGGGAGGCACCGGGGAGCTGTTTTTT
d_call: TRBD2
v_call: TRBV4-2
j_call: TRBJ2-2
clone_size: -
cdr3_length: 16

cdr3_aa: CASSLGREGTEAFF
cdr3_nt: TGTGCCAGCAGCTTAGGGCGGGAGGGAACTGAAGCTTTCTTT
d_call: -
v_call: TRBV7-4
j_call: TRBJ1-1
clone_size: few
cdr3_length: 14

cdr3_aa: CASSSGTSGSTDTQYF
cdr3_nt: TGCGCCAGCAGCTCTGGGACTAGCGGGAGCACAGATACGCAGTATTTT
d_call: TRBD2
v_call: TRBV5-1
j_call: TRBJ2-3
clone_size: -
cdr3_length: 16

cdr3_aa: CASSDEGDHEAFF
cdr3_nt: TGTGCCAGCAGTGATGAGGGGGACCACGAAGCTTTCTTT
d_call: -
v_call: TRBV2
j_call: TRBJ1-1
clone_size: -
cdr3_length: 13

cdr3_aa: CASSESGFNQPQHF
cdr3_nt: TGTGCCAGCAGTGAATCGGGGTTCAATCAGCCCCAGCATTTT
d_call: -
v_call: TRBV2
j_call: TRBJ1-5
clone_size: -
cdr3_length: 14